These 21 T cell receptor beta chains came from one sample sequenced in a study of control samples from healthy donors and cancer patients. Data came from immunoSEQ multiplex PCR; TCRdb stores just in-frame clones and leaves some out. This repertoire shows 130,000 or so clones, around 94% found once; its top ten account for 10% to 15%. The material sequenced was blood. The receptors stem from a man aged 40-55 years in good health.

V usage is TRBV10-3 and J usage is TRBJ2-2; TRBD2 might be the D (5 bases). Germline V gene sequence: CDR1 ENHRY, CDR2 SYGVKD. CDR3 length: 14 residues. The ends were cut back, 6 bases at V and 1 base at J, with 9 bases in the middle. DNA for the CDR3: TGTGCCATCAGAGGTAGCGAGAACACCGGGGAGCTGTTTTTT. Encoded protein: CAIRGSENTGELFF.

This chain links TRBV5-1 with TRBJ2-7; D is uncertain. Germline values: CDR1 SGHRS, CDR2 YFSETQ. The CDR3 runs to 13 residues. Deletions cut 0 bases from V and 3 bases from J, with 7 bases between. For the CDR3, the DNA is TGCGCCAGCAGCTTGGCGGAGAGCTACGAGCAGTACTTC. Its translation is CASSLAESYEQYF.

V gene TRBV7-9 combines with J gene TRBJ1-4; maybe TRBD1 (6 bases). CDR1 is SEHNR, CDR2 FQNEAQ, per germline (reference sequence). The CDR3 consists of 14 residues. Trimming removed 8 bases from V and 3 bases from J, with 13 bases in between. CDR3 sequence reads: CASAPTGSNEKLFF. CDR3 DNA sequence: TGTGCCAGCGCCCCGACAGGCTCTAATGAAAAACTGTTTTTT.

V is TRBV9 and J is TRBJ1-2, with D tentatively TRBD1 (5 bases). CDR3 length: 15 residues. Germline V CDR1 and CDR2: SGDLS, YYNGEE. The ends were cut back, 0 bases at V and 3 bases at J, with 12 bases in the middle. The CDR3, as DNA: TGTGCCAGCAGCGTAGGTAGCAGGGACGACTATGGCTACACCTTC. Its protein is CASSVGSRDDYGYTF.

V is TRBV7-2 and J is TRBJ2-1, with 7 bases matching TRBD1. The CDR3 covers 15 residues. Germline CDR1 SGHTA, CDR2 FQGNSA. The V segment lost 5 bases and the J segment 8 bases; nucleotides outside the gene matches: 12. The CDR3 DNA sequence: TGTGCCAGCAGCACCCGGGACAGTTGGTCCCATGAGCAGTTCTTC. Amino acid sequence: CASSTRDSWSHEQFF.

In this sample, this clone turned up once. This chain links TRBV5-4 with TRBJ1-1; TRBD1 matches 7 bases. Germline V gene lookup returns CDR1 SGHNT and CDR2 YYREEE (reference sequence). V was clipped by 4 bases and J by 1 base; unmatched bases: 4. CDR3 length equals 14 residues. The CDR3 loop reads CASSRDSQNTEAFF. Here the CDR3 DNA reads TGTGCCAGCAGCCGGGACAGCCAGAACACTGAAGCTTTCTTT.

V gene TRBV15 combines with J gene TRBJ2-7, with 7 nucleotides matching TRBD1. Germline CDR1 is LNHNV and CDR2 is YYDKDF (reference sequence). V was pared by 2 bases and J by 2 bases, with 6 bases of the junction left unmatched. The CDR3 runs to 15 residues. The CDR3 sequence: CATSRLRDSAYEQYF. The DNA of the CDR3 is TGTGCCACCAGCAGACTCCGGGACAGCGCCTACGAGCAGTACTTC.

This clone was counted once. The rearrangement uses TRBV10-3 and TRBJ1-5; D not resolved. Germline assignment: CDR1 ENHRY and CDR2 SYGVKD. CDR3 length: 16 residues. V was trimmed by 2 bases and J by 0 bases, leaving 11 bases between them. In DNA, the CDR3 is TGTGCCATCAGTGAGGAGAGGCAGATTAGCAATCAGCCCCAGCATTTT. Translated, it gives CAISEERQISNQPQHF.

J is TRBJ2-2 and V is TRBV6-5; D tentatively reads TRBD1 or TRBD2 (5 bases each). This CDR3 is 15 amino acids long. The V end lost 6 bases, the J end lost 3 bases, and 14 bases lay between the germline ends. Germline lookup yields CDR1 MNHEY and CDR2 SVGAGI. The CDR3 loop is CASRIPGPYTGELFF. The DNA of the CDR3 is TGTGCCAGCAGAATTCCGGGACCATACACCGGGGAGCTGTTTTTT.

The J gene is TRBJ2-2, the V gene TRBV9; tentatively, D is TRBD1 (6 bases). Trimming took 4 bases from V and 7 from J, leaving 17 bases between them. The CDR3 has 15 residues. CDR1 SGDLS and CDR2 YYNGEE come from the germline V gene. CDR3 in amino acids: CASSPTGPNGGELFF. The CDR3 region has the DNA TGTGCCAGCAGCCCGACAGGACCCAACGGCGGGGAGCTGTTTTTT.

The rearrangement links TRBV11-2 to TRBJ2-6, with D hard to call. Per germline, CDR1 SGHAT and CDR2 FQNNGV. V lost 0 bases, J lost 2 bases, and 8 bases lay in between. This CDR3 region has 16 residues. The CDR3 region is CASSLDRVTGANVLTF. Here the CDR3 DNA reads TGTGCCAGCAGCTTAGATCGGGTGACTGGGGCCAACGTCCTGACTTTC.

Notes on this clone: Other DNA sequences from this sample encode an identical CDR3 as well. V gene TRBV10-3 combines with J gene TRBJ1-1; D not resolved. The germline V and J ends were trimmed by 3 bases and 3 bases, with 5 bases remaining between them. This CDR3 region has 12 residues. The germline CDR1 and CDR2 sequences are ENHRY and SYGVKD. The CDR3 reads CAISDRDTEAFF. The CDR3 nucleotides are TGTGCCATCAGTGATAGGGACACTGAAGCTTTCTTT.

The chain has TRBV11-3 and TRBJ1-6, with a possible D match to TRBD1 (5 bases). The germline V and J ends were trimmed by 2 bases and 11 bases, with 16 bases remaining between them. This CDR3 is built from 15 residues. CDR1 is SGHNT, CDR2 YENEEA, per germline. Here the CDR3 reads CASSLLKLGGAPLHF. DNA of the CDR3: TGTGCCAGCAGCTTACTTAAGTTGGGGGGGGCACCCCTCCACTTT.

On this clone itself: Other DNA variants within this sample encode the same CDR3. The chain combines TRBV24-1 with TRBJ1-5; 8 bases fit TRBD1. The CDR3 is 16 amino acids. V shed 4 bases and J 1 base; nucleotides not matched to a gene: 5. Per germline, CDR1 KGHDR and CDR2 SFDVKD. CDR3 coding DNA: TGTGCCACCAGTGACTCCGACAGGGGCAGCAATCAGCCCCAGCATTTT. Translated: CATSDSDRGSNQPQHF.

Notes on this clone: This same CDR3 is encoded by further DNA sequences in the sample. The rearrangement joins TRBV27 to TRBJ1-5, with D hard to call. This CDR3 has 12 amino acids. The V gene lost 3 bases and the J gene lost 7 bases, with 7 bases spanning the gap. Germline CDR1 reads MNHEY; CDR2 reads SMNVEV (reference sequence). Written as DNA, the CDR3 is TGTGCCAGCAGTTTTGGCGGCCAGCCCCAGCATTTT. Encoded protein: CASSFGGQPQHF.

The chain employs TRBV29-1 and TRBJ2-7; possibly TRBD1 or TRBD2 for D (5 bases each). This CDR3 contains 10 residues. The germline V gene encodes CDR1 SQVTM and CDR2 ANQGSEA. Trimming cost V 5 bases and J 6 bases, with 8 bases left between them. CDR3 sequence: CSVRDLEQYF. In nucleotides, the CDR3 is TGCAGCGTTCGGGACCTCGAGCAGTACTTC.

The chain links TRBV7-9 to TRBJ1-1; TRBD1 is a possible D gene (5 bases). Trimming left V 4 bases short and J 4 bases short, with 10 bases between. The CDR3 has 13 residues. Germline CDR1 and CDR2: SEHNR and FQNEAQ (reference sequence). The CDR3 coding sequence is TGTGCCAGCAGCTCCCAGGGACTCACTGAAGCTTTCTTT. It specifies CASSSQGLTEAFF.

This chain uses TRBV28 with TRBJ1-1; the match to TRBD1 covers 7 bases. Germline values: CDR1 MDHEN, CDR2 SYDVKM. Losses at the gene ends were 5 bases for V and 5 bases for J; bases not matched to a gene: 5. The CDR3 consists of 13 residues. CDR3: CASSPTGRTEAFF. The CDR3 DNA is TGTGCCAGCAGTCCGACAGGGAGGACTGAAGCTTTCTTT.

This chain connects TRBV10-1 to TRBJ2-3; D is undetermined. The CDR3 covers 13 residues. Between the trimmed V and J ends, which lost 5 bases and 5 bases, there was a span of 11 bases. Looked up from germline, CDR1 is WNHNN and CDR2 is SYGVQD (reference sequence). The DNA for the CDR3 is TGCGCCAGCAGTACGGCCAGAGTAGATACGCAGTATTTT. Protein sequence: CASSTARVDTQYF.

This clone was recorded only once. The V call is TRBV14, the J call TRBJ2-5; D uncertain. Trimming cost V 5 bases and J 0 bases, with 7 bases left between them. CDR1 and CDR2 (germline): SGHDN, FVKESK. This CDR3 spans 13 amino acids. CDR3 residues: CASSNYNQETQYF. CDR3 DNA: TGTGCCAGCAGCAACTACAACCAAGAGACCCAGTACTTC.

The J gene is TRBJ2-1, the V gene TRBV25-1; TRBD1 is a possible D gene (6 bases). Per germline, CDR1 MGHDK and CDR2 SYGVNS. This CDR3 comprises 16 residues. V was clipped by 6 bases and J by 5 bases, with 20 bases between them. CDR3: CASSEPGQGQNNEQFF. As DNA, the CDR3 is TGTGCCAGCAGCGAACCGGGGCAGGGGCAGAACAATGAGCAGTTCTTC.